Shown below are 15 T cell receptor beta chains from a single sample sequenced in a study of cytomegalovirus exposure and HLA in healthy donors. It was with 60 Vbeta and 13 Jbeta primers that the PCR ran. Measured with immunoSEQ multiplex PCR; TCRdb has only the in-frame clones, and not every one. The sample shows about 250,000 clones, roughly 84% of them seen only once. Sequenced sample: PBMCs. Receptors originate from a girl aged 2 to 9 in good health and CMV-seronegative.

This clone came up a few times. V usage is TRBV11-1 and J usage is TRBJ2-1, with 8 positions matching TRBD2. CDR1 SGHAT and CDR2 FQDESV come from the germline V gene (reference sequence). The CDR3 totals 16 residues. V gave up 2 bases and J gave up 3 bases; unmatched junction bases: 6. The chain's CDR3 is CASSLRSLAVYNEQFF. The CDR3, as DNA: TGTGCCAGCAGCTTAAGGTCACTAGCGGTCTACAATGAGCAGTTCTTC. Supplemented by reference TRBV11-1 and TRBJ2-1, the full variable domain reads EAEVAQSPRYKITEKSQAVAFWCDPISGHATLYWYRQILGQGPELLVQFQDESVVDDSQLPKDRFSAERLKGVDSTLKIQPAELGDSAMYLCASSLRSLAVYNEQFFGPGTRLTVL.

J is TRBJ1-1 and V is TRBV2; possible D gene TRBD1, 5 bases. V lost 6 bases, J lost 2 bases, and 10 bases lay in between. The CDR3 has 13 amino acids. CDR1 SNHLY and CDR2 FYNNEI come from the germline V gene. The DNA for the CDR3 is TGTGCCAGCAGAATTGACAGAAACACTGAAGCTTTCTTT. Translated: CASRIDRNTEAFF.

J is TRBJ2-7 and V is TRBV30; 7 bases are a match to TRBD1. The length of the CDR3 is 13 residues. CDR1 is GTSNPN and CDR2 is SVGIG in the germline V gene (reference sequence). V lost 4 bases, J lost 3 bases, and 6 bases stayed unmatched. Written as DNA, the CDR3 is TGTGCCTGGACGATCAGGGGGTTCTACGAGCAGTACTTC. It is translated as CAWTIRGFYEQYF.

V gene TRBV7-2 combines with J gene TRBJ2-5, with 15 positions matching TRBD2. The CDR3 has 18 amino acids. V dropped 6 bases and J dropped 4; count of bases not matched to a gene: 12. Germline V CDR1 and CDR2: SGHTA, FQGNSA. In DNA, the CDR3 is TGTGCCAGCAGTTTCTGGACTAGCGGGGGGGAGATGGGAGAGACCCAGTACTTC. Its translation: CASSFWTSGGEMGETQYF.

The chain links TRBV7-9 to TRBJ1-5; possible D gene TRBD1, 5 bases. The CDR3 extends over 14 amino acids. CDR1 is SEHNR and CDR2 is FQNEAQ in the germline V gene (reference sequence). Trimming took 5 bases from V and 9 from J, leaving 17 bases between them. The CDR3 here is CASSAGWGKAPQHF. The CDR3 DNA sequence: TGTGCCAGCAGCGCGGGGTGGGGGAAAGCGCCCCAGCATTTT.

The rearrangement links TRBV27 to TRBJ2-1, with TRBD2 matching 15 bases. V shed 6 bases, J shed 0 bases, and the junction held 12 bases outside the gene matches. In germline, CDR1 is MNHEY, CDR2 SMNVEV (reference sequence). The CDR3 length is 20 residues. The CDR3 DNA follows: TGTGCCAGCAGATTGGGAACCGGGACTAGCGGGGGGCACTCCTACAATGAGCAGTTCTTC. The encoded protein is CASRLGTGTSGGHSYNEQFF.

This chain connects TRBV15 to TRBJ2-7; the D gene is possibly TRBD1 (5 bases). The V gene lost 9 bases and the J gene lost 2 bases, with 20 bases spanning the gap. The germline gives CDR1 LNHNV, CDR2 YYDKDF (reference sequence). The CDR3 totals 15 residues. CDR3 residues: CATGSQATLTYEQYF. The CDR3 DNA reads TGTGCCACTGGGTCACAGGCGACTCTCACCTACGAGCAGTACTTC.

Remarks on this clone: A junction boundary mismatches the germline segment, possibly from a read error. This chain joins TRBV7-9 and TRBJ2-7, with 8 nucleotides matching TRBD1. Germline V gene sequence: CDR1 SEHNR, CDR2 FQNEAQ (reference sequence). This CDR3 has 15 amino acids. This CDR3 reads CASSQTGASSSEQYF. CDR3 DNA sequence: TGTGCCAGCAGCCAGACAGGGGCTTCTTCCTCCGAGCAGTACTTC. The full variable domain, completed using reference TRBV7-9 and TRBJ2-7, is DTGVSQNPRHKITKRGQNVTFRCDPISEHNRLYWYRQTLGQGPEFLTYFQNEAQLEKSRLLSDRFSAERPKGSFSTLEIQRTEQGDSAMYLCASSQTGASSSEQYFGPGTRLTVT.

The sample holds a few counts of this clone. The V and J genes are TRBV28 and TRBJ2-2, with 9 bases lining up with TRBD1. J gave up 7 bases and V 1 base, and 7 bases lay outside the gene matches. The V gene's germline CDR1 is MDHEN and CDR2 SYDVKM. The CDR3 runs 16 residues. The CDR3 sequence is CASSLSGQGSHGELFF. CDR3 DNA sequence: TGTGCCAGCAGTTTATCCGGACAGGGGAGTCACGGGGAGCTGTTTTTT.

V usage is TRBV2 and J usage is TRBJ2-5, with unresolved D. Judging by the DNA end, TRBJ2-7 fits better; the J call may be wrong. The germline gives CDR1 SNHLY, CDR2 FYNNEI. The CDR3 runs to 12 residues. CDR3 nucleotides: TGTGCCAGCAGTGAACTCGTCACCGAGCAGTACTTC. This encodes CASSELVTEQYF.

This sequence joins TRBV21-1 and TRBJ1-1. TRBV21-1 is designated a pseudogene. The CDR3 sequence is 14 residues long. This CDR3 is CASSGASRNTEAFF. CDR3 in DNA: TGTGCCAGCAGCGGTGCAAGTAGGAACACTGAAGCTTTCTTT.

This clone was seen a handful of times. The chain uses TRBV30 and TRBJ1-5, with a tentative D call TRBD1 (5 bases). This CDR3 is built from 13 residues. The V gene's germline CDR1 is GTSNPN and CDR2 SVGIG (reference sequence). V was trimmed by 2 bases and J by 4 bases, leaving 9 bases between them. The CDR3 DNA reads as TGTGCCTGGAGTACACAGGAGAATCAGCCCCAGCATTTT. Encoded protein: CAWSTQENQPQHF. The full variable domain, with the rest looked up from reference TRBV30 and TRBJ1-5, is SQTIHQWPATLVQPVGSPLSLECTVEGTSNPNLYWYRQAAGRGLQLLFYSVGIGQISSEVPQNLSASRPQDRQFILSSKKLLLSDSGFYLCAWSTQENQPQHFGDGTRLSIL.

The V gene is TRBV10-2, the J gene TRBJ2-7; 9 bases agree with TRBD2. The CDR3 consists of 16 residues. The V gene's germline CDR1 is WSHSY and CDR2 SAAADI. Germline trimming cut 2 bases from V and 5 bases from J; bases unmatched to any gene: 10. The CDR3 sequence is CASSEPRTSARNEQYF. CDR3 nucleotide sequence: TGCGCCAGCAGTGAGCCCCGGACTAGCGCGCGAAACGAGCAGTACTTC.

CDR3 DNA: TGTGCCAGCAGTGAACGGGCGGGAGGGGCCACGGGAGGAGGGGAGCTGTTTTTT. As protein: CASSERAGGATGGGELFF. This chain uses TRBV6-1 with TRBJ2-2; 9 positions match TRBD2. From germline, CDR1 is MNHNS and CDR2 SASEGT. The V segment lost 2 bases and the J segment 8 bases; nucleotides outside the gene matches: 15. The CDR3 runs 18 residues.

CDR3 nucleotides: TGTGCCAGCAGCTCCAGTCGACAGCGAATGAACACTGAAGCTTTCTTT. Its protein product is CASSSSRQRMNTEAFF. V gene TRBV11-2 combines with J gene TRBJ1-1; D might be TRBD1 (5 bases). CDR1 and CDR2 from the germline V gene are SGHAT and FQNNGV. Trimming left V 4 bases short and J 0 bases short, with 15 bases between. The CDR3 is 16 residues long.